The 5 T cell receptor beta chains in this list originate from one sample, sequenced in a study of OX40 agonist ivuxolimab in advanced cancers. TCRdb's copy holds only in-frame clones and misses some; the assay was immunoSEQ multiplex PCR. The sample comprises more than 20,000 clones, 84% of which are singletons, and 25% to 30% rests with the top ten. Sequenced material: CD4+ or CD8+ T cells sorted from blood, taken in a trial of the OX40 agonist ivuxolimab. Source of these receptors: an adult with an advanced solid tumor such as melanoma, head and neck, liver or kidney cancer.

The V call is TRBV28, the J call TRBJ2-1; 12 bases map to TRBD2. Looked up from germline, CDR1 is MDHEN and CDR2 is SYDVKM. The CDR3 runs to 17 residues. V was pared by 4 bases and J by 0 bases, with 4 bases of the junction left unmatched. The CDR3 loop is CASSSLAGGSSYNEQFF. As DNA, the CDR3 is TGTGCCAGCAGTTCACTAGCGGGGGGAAGCTCCTACAATGAGCAGTTCTTC. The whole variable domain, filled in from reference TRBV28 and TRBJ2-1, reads DVKVTQSSRYLVKRTGEKVFLECVQDMDHENMFWYRQDPGLGLRLIYFSYDVKMKEKGDIPEGYSVSREKKERFSLILESASTNQTSMYLCASSSLAGGSSYNEQFFGPGTRLTVL.

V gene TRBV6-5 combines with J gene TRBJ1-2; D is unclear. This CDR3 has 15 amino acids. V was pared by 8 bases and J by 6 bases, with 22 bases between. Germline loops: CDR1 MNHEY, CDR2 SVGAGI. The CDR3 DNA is TGTGCCAGCCGGCGCCGGGTTTCAAACTTGGATGGCTACACCTTC. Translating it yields CASRRRVSNLDGYTF.

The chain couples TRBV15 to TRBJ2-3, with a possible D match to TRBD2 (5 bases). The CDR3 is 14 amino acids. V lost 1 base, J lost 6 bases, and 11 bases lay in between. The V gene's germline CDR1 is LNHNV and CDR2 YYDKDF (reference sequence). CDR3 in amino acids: CATSRGRGLDTQYF. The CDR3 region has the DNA TGTGCCACCAGCAGAGGCCGGGGTTTGGATACGCAGTATTTT.

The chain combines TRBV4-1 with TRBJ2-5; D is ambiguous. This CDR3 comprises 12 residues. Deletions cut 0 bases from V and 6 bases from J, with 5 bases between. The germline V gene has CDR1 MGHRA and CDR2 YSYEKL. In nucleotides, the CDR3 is TGCGCCAGCAGCCAAGATTTCCAGACCCAGTACTTC. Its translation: CASSQDFQTQYF.

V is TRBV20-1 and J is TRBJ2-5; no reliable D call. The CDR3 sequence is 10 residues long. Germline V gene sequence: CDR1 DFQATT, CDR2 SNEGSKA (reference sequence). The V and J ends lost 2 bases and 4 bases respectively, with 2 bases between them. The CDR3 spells CSARRETQYF. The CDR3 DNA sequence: TGCAGTGCTAGAAGAGAGACCCAGTACTTC.